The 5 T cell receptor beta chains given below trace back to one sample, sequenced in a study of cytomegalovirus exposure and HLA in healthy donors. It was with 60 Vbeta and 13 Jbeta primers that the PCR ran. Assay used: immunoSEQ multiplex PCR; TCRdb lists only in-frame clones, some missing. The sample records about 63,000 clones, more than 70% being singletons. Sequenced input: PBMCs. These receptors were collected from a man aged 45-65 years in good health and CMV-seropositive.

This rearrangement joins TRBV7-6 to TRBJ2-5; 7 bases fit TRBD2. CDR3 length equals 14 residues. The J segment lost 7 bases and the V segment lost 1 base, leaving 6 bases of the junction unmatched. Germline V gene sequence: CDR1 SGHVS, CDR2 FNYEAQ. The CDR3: CASSLDAGDGTQYF. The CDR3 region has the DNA TGTGCCAGCAGCTTAGACGCGGGGGACGGGACCCAGTACTTC.

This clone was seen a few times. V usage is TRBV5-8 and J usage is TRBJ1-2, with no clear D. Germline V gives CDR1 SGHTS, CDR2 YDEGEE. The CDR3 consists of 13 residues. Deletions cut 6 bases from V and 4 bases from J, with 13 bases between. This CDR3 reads CASILRYTYGYTF. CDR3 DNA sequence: TGTGCCAGCATCCTCAGGTACACCTATGGCTACACCTTC.

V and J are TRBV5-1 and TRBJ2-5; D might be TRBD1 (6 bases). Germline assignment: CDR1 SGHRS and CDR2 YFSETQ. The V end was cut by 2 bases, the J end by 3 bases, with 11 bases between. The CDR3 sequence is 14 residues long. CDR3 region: CASSLGTLEETQYF. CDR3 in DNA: TGCGCCAGCAGCTTAGGGACACTAGAAGAGACCCAGTACTTC.

As DNA, the CDR3 is TGTGCCAGCAGCCCGTGGGGGGCAGGGAGGGTGGAGACCCAGTACTTC. Its translation: CASSPWGAGRVETQYF. This chain connects TRBV9 to TRBJ2-5; D might be TRBD2 (7 bases). This CDR3 is 16 amino acids long. V was pared by 4 bases and J by 5 bases, with 21 bases between. CDR1 SGDLS and CDR2 YYNGEE come from the germline V gene.

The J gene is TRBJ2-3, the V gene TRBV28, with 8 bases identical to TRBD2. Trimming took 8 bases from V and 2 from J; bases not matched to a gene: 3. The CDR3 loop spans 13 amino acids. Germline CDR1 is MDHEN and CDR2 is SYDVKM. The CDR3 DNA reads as TGTGCCAGCTTAGCGGGATCCACAGATACGCAGTATTTT. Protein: CASLAGSTDTQYF.